This T cell receptor beta chain is drawn from a study of OX40 agonist ivuxolimab in advanced cancers. In the study overall: The dose of intravenous ivuxolimab that patients received every 2 weeks ranged from 0.01 to 10 mg/kg.

The CDR3 is 15 amino acids. The germline V gene has CDR1 MNHEY and CDR2 SVGAGI. Trimming cost V 0 bases and J 2 bases, with 10 bases left between them. Study-level findings and limits: Doses of 0.1 to 3.0 mg/kg were accompanied by clonal expansion of CD4+ and CD8+ blood T cells by week 6. CD8+ T cells were the subset that, on average, had more expanded clones than CD4+.

Details on this clone: Its target is unknown.

TCRdb keeps only in-frame clones here, not all; method: immunoSEQ multiplex PCR. The sample records about 20,000 clones, 85% to 90% being singletons. The gene calls are TRBV6-5 and TRBJ1-1; D is ambiguous. The sequenced sample was CD4+ or CD8+ T cells sorted from blood, obtained in a trial of the OX40 agonist ivuxolimab. The TCR sequence derives from an adult with an advanced solid tumor such as melanoma, head and neck, liver or kidney cancer. The CDR3 DNA sequence: TGTGCCAGCAGTTACTCAGGTCTGATAAACACTGAAGCTTTCTTT. As protein: CASSYSGLINTEAFF.